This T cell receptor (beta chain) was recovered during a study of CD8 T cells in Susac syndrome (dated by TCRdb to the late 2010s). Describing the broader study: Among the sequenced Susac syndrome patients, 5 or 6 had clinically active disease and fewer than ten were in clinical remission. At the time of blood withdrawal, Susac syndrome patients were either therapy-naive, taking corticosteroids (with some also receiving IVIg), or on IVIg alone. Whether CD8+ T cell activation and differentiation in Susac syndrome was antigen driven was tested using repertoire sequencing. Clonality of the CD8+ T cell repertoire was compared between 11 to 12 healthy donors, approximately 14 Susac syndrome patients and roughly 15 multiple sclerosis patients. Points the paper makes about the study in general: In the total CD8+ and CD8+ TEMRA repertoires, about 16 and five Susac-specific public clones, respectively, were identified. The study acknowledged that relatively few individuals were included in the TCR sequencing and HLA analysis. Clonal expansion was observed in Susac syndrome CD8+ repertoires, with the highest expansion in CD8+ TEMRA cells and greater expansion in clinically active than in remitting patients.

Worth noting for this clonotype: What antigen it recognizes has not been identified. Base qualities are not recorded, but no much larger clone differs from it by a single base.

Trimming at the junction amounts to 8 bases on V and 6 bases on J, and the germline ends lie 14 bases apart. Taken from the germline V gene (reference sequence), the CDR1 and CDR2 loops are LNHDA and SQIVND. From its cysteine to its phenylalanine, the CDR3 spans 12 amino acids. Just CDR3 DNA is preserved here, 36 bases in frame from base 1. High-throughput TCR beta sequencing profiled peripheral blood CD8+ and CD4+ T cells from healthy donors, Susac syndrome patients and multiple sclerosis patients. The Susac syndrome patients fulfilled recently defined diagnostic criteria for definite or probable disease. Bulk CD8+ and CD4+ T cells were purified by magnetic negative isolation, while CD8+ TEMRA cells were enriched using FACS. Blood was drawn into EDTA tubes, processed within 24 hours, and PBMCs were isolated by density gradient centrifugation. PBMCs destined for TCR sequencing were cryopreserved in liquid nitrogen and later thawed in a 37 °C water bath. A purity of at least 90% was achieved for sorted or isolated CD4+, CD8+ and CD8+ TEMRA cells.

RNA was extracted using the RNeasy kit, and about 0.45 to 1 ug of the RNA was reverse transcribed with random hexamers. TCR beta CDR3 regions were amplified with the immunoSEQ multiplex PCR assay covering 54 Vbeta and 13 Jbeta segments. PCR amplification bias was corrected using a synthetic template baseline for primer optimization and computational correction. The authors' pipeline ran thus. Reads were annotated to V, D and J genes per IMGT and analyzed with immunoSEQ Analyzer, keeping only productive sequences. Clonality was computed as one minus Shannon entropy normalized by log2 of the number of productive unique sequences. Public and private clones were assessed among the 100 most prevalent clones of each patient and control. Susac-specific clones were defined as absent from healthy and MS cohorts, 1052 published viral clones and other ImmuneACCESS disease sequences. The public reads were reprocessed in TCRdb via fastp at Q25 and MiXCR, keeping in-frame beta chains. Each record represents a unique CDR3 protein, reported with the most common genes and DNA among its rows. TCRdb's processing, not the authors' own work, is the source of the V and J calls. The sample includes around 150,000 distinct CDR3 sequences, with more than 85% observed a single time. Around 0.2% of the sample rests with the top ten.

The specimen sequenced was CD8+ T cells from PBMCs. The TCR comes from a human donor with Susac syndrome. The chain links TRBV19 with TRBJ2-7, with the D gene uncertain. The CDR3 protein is CASLGWSGEQYF. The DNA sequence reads TGTGCCAGTTTGGGGTGGTCTGGCGAGCAGTACTTC.